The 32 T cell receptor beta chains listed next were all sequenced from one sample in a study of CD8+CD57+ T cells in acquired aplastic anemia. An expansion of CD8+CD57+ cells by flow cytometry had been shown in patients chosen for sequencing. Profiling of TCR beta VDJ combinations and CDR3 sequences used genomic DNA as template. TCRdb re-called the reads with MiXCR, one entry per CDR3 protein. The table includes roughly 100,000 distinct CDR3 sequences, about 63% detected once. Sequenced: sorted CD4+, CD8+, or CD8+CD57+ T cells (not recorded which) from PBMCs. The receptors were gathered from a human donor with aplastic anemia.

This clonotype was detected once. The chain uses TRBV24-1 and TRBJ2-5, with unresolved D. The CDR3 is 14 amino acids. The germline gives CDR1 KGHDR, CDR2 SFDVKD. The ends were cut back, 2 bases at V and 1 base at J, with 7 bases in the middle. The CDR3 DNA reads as TGTGCCACCAGTGATTCAAGACCCCAAGAGACCCAGTACTTC. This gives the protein CATSDSRPQETQYF.

The CDR3 sequence: CASSPDAGGYTF. CDR3 DNA sequence: TGTGCCAGCAGCCCAGACGCGGGCGGCTACACCTTC. V and J are TRBV7-8 and TRBJ1-2, with D unresolved. V was clipped by 5 bases and J by 8 bases, with 12 bases between them. CDR3 length: 12 residues. Germline V gene lookup returns CDR1 SGHVS and CDR2 FQNEAQ.

The CDR3 spells CSAKKRGYEQYF. DNA of the CDR3: TGCAGTGCTAAGAAGCGGGGGTACGAGCAGTACTTC. The genes are TRBV20-1 and TRBJ2-7, with 8 nucleotides matching TRBD2. The CDR3 runs 12 residues. Germline V gives CDR1 DFQATT, CDR2 SNEGSKA (reference sequence). V was clipped by 4 bases and J by 4 bases; unmatched bases: 3.

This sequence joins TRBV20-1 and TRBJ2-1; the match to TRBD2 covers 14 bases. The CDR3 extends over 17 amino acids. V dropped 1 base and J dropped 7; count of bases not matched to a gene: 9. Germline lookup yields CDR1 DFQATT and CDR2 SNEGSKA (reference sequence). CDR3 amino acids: CSARGPGLAGVGNEQFF. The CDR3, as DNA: TGCAGTGCTAGAGGTCCGGGACTAGCGGGAGTAGGGAATGAGCAGTTCTTC.

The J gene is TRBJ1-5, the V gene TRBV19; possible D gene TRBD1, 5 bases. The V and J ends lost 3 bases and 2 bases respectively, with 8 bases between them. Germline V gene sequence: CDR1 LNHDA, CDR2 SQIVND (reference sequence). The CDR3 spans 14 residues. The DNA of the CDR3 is TGTGCCAGTAGTATCCAAGGGGGCAATCAGCCCCAGCATTTT. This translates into CASSIQGGNQPQHF.

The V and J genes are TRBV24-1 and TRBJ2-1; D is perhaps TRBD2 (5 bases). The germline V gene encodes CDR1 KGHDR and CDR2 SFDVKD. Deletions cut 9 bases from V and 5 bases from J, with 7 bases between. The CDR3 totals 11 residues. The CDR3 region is CATGLHNEQFF. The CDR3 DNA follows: TGTGCCACCGGACTGCACAATGAGCAGTTCTTC.

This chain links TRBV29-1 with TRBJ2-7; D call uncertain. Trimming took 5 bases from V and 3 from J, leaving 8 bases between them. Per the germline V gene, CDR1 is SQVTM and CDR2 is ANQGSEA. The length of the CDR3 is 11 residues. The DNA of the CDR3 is TGCAGCGTTACACAGTACTACGAGCAGTACTTC. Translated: CSVTQYYEQYF.

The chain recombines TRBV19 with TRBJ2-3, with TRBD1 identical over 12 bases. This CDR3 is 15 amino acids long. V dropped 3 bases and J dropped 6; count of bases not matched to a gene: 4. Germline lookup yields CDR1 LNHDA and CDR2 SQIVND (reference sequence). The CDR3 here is CASSMGTGGLDTQYF. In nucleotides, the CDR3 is TGTGCCAGTAGTATGGGGACAGGGGGCTTGGATACGCAGTATTTT. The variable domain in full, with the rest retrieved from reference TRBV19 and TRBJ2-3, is DGGITQSPKYLFRKEGQNVTLSCEQNLNHDAMYWYRQDPGQGLRLIYYSQIVNDFQKGDIAEGYSVSREKKESFPLTVTSAQKNPTAFYLCASSMGTGGLDTQYFGPGTRLTVL.

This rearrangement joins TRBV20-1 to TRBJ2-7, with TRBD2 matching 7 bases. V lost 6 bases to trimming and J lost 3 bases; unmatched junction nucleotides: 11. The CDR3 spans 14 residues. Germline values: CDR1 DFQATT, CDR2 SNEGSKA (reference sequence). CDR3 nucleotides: TGCAGTGCCGAATCTCGGGGGGACGGCTACGAGCAGTACTTC. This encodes CSAESRGDGYEQYF.

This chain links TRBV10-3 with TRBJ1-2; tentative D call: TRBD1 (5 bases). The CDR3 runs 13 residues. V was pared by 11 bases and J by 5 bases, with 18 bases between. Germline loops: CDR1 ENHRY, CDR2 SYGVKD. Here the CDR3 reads CAASGGGRYGYTF. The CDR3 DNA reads TGTGCCGCCTCCGGCGGGGGGAGGTATGGCTACACCTTC.

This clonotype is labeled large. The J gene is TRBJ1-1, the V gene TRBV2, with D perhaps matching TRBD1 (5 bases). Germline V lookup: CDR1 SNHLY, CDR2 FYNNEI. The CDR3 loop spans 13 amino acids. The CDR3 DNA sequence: TGTGCAGCACGGGGGGAGGGGAACACTGAAGCTTTCTTT. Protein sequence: CAARGEGNTEAFF.

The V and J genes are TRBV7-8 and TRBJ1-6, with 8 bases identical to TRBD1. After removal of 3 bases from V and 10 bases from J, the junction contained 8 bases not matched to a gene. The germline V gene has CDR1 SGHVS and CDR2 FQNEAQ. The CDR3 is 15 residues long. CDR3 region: CASSFIGQGGSPLHF. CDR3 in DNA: TGTGCCAGCAGCTTTATCGGACAGGGCGGATCACCCCTCCACTTT.

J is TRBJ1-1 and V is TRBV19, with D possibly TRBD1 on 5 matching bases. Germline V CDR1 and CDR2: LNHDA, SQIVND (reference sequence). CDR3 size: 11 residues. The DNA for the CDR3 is TGTGTCAGGAGGGGACTTACTGAAGCTTTCTTT. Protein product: CVRRGLTEAFF. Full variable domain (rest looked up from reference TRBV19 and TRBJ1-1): DGGITQSPKYLFRKEGQNVTLSCEQNLNHDAMYWYRQDPGQGLRLIYYSQIVNDFQKGDIAEGYSVSREKKESFPLTVTSAQKNPTAFYLCVRRGLTEAFFGQGTRLTVV.

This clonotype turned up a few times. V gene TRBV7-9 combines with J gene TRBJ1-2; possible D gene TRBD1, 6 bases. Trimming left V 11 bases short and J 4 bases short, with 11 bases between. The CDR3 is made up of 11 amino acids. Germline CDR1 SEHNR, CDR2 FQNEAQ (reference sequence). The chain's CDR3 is CAGGGGYGYTF. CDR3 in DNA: TGTGCCGGTGGGGGCGGCTATGGCTACACCTTC.

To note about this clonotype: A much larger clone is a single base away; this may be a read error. The CDR3 sequence: CASSQDGDTIIYGDTVYF. The CDR3 DNA reads as TGCGCCAGCAGCCAAGATGGGGACACAATAATCTATGGGGACACCGTATATTTT. The chain is built from TRBV4-1 and TRBJ1-3; possibly TRBD1 for D (6 bases). Germline CDR1 MGHRA, CDR2 YSYEKL. This CDR3 spans 18 amino acids.

CDR3 in DNA: TGTGCCAGCAGACCAGGACAGAACACCGGGGAGCTGTTTTTT. The encoded protein is CASRPGQNTGELFF. This chain links TRBV10-3 with TRBJ2-2; D possibly corresponds to TRBD1 (5 bases). The V gene's germline CDR1 is ENHRY and CDR2 SYGVKD. CDR3 length: 14 residues. V lost 10 bases, J lost 1 base, and 13 bases lay in between.

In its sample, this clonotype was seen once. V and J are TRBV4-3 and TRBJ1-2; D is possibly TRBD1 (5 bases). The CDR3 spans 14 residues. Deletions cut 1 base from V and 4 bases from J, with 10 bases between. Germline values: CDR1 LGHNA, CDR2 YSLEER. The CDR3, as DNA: TGCGCCAGCAGCCAAGGTGGGGCCGGCTATGGCTACACCTTC. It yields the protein CASSQGGAGYGYTF.

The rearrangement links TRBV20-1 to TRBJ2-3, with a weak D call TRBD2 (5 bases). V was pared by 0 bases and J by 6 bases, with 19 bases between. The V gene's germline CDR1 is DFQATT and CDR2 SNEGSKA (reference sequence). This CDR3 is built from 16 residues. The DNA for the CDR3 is TGCAGTGCTAGAGATTACCGGGCCGGGGTTGGGGATACGCAGTATTTT. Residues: CSARDYRAGVGDTQYF.

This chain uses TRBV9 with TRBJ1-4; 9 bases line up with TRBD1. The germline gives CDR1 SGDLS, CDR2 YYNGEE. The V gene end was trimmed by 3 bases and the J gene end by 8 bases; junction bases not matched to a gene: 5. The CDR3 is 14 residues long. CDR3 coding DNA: TGTGCCAGCAGCGGCGACAGGGGGGGCGAAAAACTGTTTTTT. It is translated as CASSGDRGGEKLFF.

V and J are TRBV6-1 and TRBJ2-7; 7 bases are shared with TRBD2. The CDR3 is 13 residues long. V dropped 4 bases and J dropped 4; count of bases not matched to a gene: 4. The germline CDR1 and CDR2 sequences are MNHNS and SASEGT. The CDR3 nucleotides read TGTGCCAGCAGTGCAGGCGGGGGATACGAGCAGTACTTC. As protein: CASSAGGGYEQYF.

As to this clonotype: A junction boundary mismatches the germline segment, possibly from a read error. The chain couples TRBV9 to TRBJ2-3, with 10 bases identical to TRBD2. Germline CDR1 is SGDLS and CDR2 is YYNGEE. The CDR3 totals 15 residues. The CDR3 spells CACSDLAGVADTQYF. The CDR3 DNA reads TGTGCCTGCAGCGATCTAGCGGGAGTCGCAGATACGCAGTATTTT. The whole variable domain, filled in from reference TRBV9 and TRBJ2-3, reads DSGVTQTPKHLITATGQRVTLRCSPRSGDLSVYWYQQSLDQGLQFLIQYYNGEERAKGNILERFSAQQFPDLHSELNLSSLELGDSALYFCACSDLAGVADTQYFGPGTRLTVL.

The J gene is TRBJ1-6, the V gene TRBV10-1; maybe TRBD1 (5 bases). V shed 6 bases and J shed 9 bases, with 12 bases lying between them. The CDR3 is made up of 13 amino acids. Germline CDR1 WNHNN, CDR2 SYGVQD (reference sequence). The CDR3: CASSRVGGSPLHF. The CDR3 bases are TGCGCCAGCAGCAGGGTTGGAGGTTCACCCCTCCACTTT.

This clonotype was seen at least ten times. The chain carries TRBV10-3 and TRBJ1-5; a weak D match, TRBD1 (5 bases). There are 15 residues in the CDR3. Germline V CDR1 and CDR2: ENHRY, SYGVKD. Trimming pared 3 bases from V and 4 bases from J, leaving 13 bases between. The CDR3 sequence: CAISDASGRNQPQHF. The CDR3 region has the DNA TGTGCCATCAGTGACGCTTCAGGGAGGAATCAGCCCCAGCATTTT.

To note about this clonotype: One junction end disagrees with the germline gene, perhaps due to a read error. CDR3 DNA: TGCGCCACCAGCAGAGATTCACAGTACACAGATACGCAGTATTTT. It encodes CATSRDSQYTDTQYF. The chain recombines TRBV15 with TRBJ2-3; D unresolved. Germline CDR1 reads LNHNV; CDR2 reads YYDKDF (reference sequence). CDR3 length equals 15 residues.

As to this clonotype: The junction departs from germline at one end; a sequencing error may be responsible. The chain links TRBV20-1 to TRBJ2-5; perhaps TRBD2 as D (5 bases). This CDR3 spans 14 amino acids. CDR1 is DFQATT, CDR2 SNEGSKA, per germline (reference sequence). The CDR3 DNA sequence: TGCAGTGCTAGAGACGGCTTAGGAAGGAGGACCCAATACTTC. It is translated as CSARDGLGRRTQYF.

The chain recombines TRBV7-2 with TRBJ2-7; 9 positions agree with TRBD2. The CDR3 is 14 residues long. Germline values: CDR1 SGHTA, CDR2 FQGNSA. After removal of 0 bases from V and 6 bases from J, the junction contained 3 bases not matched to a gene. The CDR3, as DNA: TGTGCCAGCAGCTTAGCTAGCGGGGGAGCCGAGCAGTACTTC. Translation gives CASSLASGGAEQYF.

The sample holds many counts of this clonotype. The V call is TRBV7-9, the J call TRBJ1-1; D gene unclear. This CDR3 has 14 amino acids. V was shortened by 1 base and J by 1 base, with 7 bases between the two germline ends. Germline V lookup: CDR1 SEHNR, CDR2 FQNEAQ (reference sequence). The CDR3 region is CASSLVNRNTEAFF. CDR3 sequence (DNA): TGTGCCAGCAGCTTAGTAAACCGGAACACTGAAGCTTTCTTT.

The CDR3 sequence: CASSLAGQGDHEQYF. The CDR3 region has the DNA TGTGCCAGCAGCTTAGCCGGACAGGGTGACCACGAGCAGTACTTC. The V gene is TRBV7-9, the J gene TRBJ2-7; 8 nucleotides align to TRBD1. CDR1 SEHNR and CDR2 FQNEAQ come from the germline V gene (reference sequence). Trimming at V came to 0 bases and at J to 5 bases, leaving 6 bases not matched to a gene. The CDR3 has 15 residues.

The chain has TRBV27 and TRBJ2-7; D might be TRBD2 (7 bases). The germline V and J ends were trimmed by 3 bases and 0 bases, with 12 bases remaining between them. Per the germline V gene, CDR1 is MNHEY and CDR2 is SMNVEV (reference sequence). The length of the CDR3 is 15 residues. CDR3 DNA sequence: TGTGCCAGCAGTTTTAGGGGGGAGGGCTCCTACGAGCAGTACTTC. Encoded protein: CASSFRGEGSYEQYF.

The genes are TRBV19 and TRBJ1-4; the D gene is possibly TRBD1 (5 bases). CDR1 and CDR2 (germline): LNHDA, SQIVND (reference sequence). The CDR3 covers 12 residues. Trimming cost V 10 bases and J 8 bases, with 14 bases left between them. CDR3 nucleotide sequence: TGTGCCACCCGGGCAGGGAGGGAAAAACTGTTTTTT. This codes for CATRAGREKLFF.

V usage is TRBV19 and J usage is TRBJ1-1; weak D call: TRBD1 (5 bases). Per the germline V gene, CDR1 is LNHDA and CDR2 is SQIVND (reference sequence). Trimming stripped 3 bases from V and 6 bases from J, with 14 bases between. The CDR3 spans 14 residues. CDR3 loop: CASSIKVGAAEAFF. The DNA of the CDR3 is TGTGCCAGTAGTATTAAGGTTGGGGCCGCTGAAGCTTTCTTT.

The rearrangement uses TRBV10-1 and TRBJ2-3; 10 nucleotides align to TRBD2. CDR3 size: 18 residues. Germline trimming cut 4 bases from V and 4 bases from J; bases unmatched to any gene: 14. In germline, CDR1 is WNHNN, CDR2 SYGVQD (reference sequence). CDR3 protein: CASSGTKGLAKGADTQYF. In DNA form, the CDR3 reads TGCGCCAGCAGTGGGACTAAGGGACTAGCGAAGGGTGCAGATACGCAGTATTTT.